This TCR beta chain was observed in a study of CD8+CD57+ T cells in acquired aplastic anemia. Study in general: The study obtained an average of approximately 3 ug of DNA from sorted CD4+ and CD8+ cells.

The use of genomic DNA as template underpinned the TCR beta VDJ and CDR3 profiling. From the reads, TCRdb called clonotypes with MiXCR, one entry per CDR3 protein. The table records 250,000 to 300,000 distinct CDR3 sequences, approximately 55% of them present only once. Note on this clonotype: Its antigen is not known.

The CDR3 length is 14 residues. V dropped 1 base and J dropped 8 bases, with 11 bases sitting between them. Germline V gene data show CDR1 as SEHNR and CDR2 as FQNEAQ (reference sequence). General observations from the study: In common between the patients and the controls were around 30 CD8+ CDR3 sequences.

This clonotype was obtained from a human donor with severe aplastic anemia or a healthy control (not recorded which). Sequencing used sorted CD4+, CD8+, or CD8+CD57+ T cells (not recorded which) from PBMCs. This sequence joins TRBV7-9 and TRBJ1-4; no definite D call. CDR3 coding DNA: TGTGCCAGCAGCTTAGTGCGGGGAAAGGAAAAACTGTTTTTT. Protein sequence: CASSLVRGKEKLFF.